This T cell receptor (beta chain) was sequenced in a study of T cells in Graves' hyperthyroidism and ophthalmopathy. Uncontrolled infection, other autoimmune disease, pregnancy or lactation led to exclusion. A word on this clonotype: No antigen is known for it.

Study results and limitations: It was a median around 6 months before onset that the model predicted ophthalmopathy. Stable hyperthyroidism was separated from ophthalmopathy by a model based on 13 V-J features.

This CDR3 contains 13 residues. Germline CDR1 reads SGHTA; CDR2 reads FQGNSA. Trimming removed 1 base from V and 8 bases from J, with 11 bases in between. From RNA transcripts, TCR beta CDR3 regions were amplified. Initially, a first-round RT-PCR of the TCR CDR3 employed the HTBI primer set. One entry per CDR3 protein results from TCRdb running MiXCR on the multiplex PCR reads. The repertoire consists of some 300,000 distinct CDR3 sequences, with roughly 15% occurring once and the leading ten covering 7.9%. The TCR was taken from a woman aged 40 to 50 with Graves' hyperthyroidism. The chain joins TRBV7-2 to TRBJ1-2; no clear D gene. The sample taken for sequencing was blood. Written as DNA, the CDR3 is TGTGCCAGCAGCTTAGAGGGTCGTGGGGGCTACACCTTC. It encodes CASSLEGRGGYTF.